These T cell receptor beta chains were read from a single sample in a study of PD-L1 blockade in urothelial cancer. The method was immunoSEQ multiplex PCR; TCRdb's version includes in-frame clones alone and lacks a portion of them. The sample yields around 19,000 clones, around 83% seen once. The material was PBMCs, obtained around atezolizumab (anti-PD-L1) treatment. All receptors come from a man aged 45-60 years with urothelial cancer. Both conserved end residues are part of each CDR3.

V	J	CDR3
TRBV7-9	TRBJ2-5	CASSYAEGGETQYF
TRBV6-5	TRBJ1-2	CASSYSGTGWFGYTF
TRBV2	TRBJ1-2	CASTREGQGARGYTF
TRBV18	TRBJ1-1	CASSSAARNTEAFF
TRBV6-6	TRBJ1-1	CASRLQGADTEAFF
TRBV5-1	TRBJ2-6	CASSLAISGANVLTF
TRBV7-6	TRBJ1-2	CASSLDQNYGYTF
TRBV7-6	TRBJ2-5	CASSLGRQKSETQYF
TRBV10-3	TRBJ1-2	CAISGAEAYGYTF
TRBV25-1	TRBJ1-2	CASSENANQGLYTF
TRBV11-1	TRBJ2-7	CASSFHPGGLNEQYF
TRBV28	TRBJ2-3	CASSRSGNTDTQYF
TRBV28	TRBJ1-4	CASSLPGTGVEKLFF
TRBV5-6	TRBJ2-1	CASSPGASGGNEQFF
TRBV18	TRBJ1-1	CASSPQTGENTEAFF
TRBV5-1	TRBJ1-2	CASSSQGLNYGYTF
TRBV7-3	TRBJ2-3	CASSITGGEADTQYF
TRBV6-1	TRBJ2-6	CASIKEGGGANVLTF
TRBV27	TRBJ2-1	CASSPLAGGIYNEQFF
TRBV9	TRBJ2-5	CASSDNPGLAGGAETQYF
TRBV5-1	TRBJ2-1	CASRTSGYNEQFF
TRBV2	TRBJ2-3	CASSQGTSDFTDTQYF
TRBV5-4	TRBJ1-1	CASSFGRGLMNTEAFF
TRBV10-1	TRBJ2-2	CASSVYRTGELFF
TRBV5-4	TRBJ2-2	CASSPGQVLTGELFF
TRBV4-2	TRBJ2-3	CASSQGVAGGTDTQYF
TRBV30	TRBJ1-1	CARGTGGLGTEAFF